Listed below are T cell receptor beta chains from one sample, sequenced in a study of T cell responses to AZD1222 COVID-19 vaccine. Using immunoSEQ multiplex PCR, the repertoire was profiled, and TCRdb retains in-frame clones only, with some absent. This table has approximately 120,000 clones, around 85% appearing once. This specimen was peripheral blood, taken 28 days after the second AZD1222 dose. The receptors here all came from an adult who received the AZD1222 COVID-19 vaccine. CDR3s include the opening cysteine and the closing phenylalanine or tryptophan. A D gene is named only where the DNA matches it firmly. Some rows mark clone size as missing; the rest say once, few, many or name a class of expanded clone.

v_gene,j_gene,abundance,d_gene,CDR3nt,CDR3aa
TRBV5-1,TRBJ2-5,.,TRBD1,TGCGCCAGCAGCTCGACAGGGGCCCCCCAAGAGACCCAGTACTTC,CASSSTGAPQETQYF
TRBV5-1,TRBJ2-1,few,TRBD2,TGCGCCAGCAGCTCCGCCGGGACTAGCGGGGTACAGTTCTTC,CASSSAGTSGVQFF
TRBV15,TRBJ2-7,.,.,TGTGCCACCAGCAGAGTGGGCCGGAACTCCTACGAGCAGTACTTC,CATSRVGRNSYEQYF
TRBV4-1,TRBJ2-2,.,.,TGCGCCAGCAGCCAAGGTGGGGGAAAAGTGAAGTCCGGGGAGCTGTTTTTT,CASSQGGGKVKSGELFF
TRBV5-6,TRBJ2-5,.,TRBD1,TGTGCCAGCATCGCCATAGGACAGGGGACCCAAGAGACCCAGTACTTC,CASIAIGQGTQETQYF
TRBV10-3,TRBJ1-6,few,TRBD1,TGTGCCATCAGCCAAGGGACAGGCCGTAATTCACCCCTCCACTTT,CAISQGTGRNSPLHF
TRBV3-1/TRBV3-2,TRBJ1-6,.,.,TGTGCCAGCAGCCAAGAACAGGCTAGCTCCTATAATTCACCCCTCCACTTT,CASSQEQASSYNSPLHF
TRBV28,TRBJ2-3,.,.,TGTGCCAGCAGTTTAAGAGGAAATGAGGCGCGGGATACGCAGTATTTT,CASSLRGNEARDTQYF
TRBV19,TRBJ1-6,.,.,TGTGCCAGTAGTATAGACCCTCCGGGGGATTCACCCCTCCACTTT,CASSIDPPGDSPLHF
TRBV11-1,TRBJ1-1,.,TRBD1,TGTGCCAGCAGCGACAGGGGGAGCACCCTAAACACTGAAGCTTTCTTT,CASSDRGSTLNTEAFF
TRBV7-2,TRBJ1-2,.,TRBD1,TGTGCCAGCAGCTTAGTCGCAGGACAGGGGGTGAGCGGCTACACCTTC,CASSLVAGQGVSGYTF
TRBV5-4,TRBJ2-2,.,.,TGTGCCAGCAGCTTGTTCCAGTTCGCGAACACCGGGGAGCTGTTTTTT,CASSLFQFANTGELFF
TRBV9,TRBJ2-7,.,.,TGTGCCAGCAGCCCAAGGACAACCTCCTACGAGCAGTACTTC,CASSPRTTSYEQYF
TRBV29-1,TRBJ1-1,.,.,TGCAGCGTGGGAACAGGGTCGGGGACTGAAGCTTTCTTT,CSVGTGSGTEAFF
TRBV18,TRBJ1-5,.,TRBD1,TGTGCCAGCTCACCGGAAGGGACAGGACCCAATCAGCCCCAGCATTTT,CASSPEGTGPNQPQHF
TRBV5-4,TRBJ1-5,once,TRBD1,TGTGCCAGCAGCTTGGGGGGGACAGGGAGCAATCAGCCCCAGCATTTT,CASSLGGTGSNQPQHF
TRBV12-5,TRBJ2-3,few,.,TGTGCTAGTGGCCCCCCTGTAGGCAGCACAGATACGCAGTATTTT,CASGPPVGSTDTQYF
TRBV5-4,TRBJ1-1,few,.,TGTGCCAGCAGCGCGACAGTTAACACTGAAGCTTTCTTT,CASSATVNTEAFF
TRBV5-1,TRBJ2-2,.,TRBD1,TGCGCCAGCAGCCAAACGGGACAGGTGCCGAACACCGGGGAGCTGTTTTTT,CASSQTGQVPNTGELFF
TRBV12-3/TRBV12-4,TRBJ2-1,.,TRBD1,TGTGCCAGCAGTCGACAGGGTAGTGATGAGCAGTTCTTC,CASSRQGSDEQFF
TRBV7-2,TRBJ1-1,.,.,TGTGCCAGCAGCTTAGAGGCAAACACTGAAGCTTTCTTT,CASSLEANTEAFF
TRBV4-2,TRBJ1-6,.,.,TGTGCCAGCAGCCAAACAACTCTCCGGGAAGGGCGGAATTCACCCCTCCACTTT,CASSQTTLREGRNSPLHF
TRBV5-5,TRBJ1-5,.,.,TGTGCCAGCAGCTTCGGCAGAAATCAGCCCCAGCATTTT,CASSFGRNQPQHF
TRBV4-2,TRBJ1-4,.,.,TGTGCCAGCAGCCAAGATTGGGGGTTATCGGGAACTAATGAAAAACTGTTTTTT,CASSQDWGLSGTNEKLFF
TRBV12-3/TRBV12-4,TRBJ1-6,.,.,TGTGCCAGCAGCCGCGGGGTAAATTCACCCCTCCACTTT,CASSRGVNSPLHF
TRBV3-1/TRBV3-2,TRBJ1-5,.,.,TGTGCCAGCAGTCTGGGGGTTCAGCCCCAGCATTTT,CASSLGVQPQHF
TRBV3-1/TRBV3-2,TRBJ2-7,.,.,TGTGCCAGCAGCCAAGATTTTCCTCGTGTGGTGCCGGTAAGGTACGAGCAGTACTTC,CASSQDFPRVVPVRYEQYF
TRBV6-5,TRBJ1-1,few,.,TGTGCCAGCAGACCCGGCGGTCGTGAAGCTTTCTTT,CASRPGGREAFF
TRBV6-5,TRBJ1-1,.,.,TGTGCCAGCAGTTACTTTCACAGGGATTACACTGAAGCTTTCTTT,CASSYFHRDYTEAFF
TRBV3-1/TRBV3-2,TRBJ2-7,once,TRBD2,TGTGCCAGCCTCGCTAGCTACGGGGGGGAGCAGTACTTC,CASLASYGGEQYF
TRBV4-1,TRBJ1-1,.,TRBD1,TGCGCCAGCAGCCGGACAGGGGTCGGGGACACTGAAGCTTTCTTT,CASSRTGVGDTEAFF
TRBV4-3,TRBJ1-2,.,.,TGCGCCAGCAGCCCGGACCGACTCTATGGCTACACCTTC,CASSPDRLYGYTF